Presented here are 17 T cell receptor beta chains from one specimen sequenced in a study of a mutant IDH1 vaccine in newly diagnosed glioma. These TCRs' antigens remain unknown. Only in-frame clones appear in the TCRdb table, and some are missing; sequencing was by immunoSEQ multiplex PCR. The sample carries around 29,000 clones, roughly 80% recorded once. Time point here: week 23, last vaccination. Each dose of the vaccine consisted of 300 ug of mutant IDH1 20-mer peptide, with topical imiquimod. Sequencing was performed on PBMCs, taken from a glioma patient whose treatment included an IDH1 peptide vaccine. Receptors originate from a woman under 30 with glioma.

The V and J genes are TRBV28 and TRBJ1-2; 8 bases align to TRBD1. This CDR3 comprises 14 residues. Germline trimming cut 5 bases from V and 8 bases from J; bases unmatched to any gene: 10. Per the germline V gene, CDR1 is MDHEN and CDR2 is SYDVKM. The CDR3 is CASSPQTGVQGYTF. The CDR3 DNA reads TGTGCCAGCAGTCCTCAGACAGGGGTCCAAGGCTACACCTTC.

The gene calls are TRBV7-8 and TRBJ2-7; a possible D gene is TRBD1 (5 bases). The CDR3 has 13 amino acids. V lost 3 bases to trimming and J lost 5 bases, with 11 bases between them. Germline loops: CDR1 SGHVS, CDR2 FQNEAQ. CDR3 nucleotides: TGTGCCAGCAGCTTCAGGGTGCTTGACGAGCAGTACTTC. Protein product: CASSFRVLDEQYF.

V and J are TRBV18 and TRBJ2-7, with a possible D match to TRBD1 (5 bases). The CDR3 is made up of 15 amino acids. Germline lookup yields CDR1 KGHSH and CDR2 LQKENI. V shed 5 bases and J shed 0 bases, with 14 bases lying between them. CDR3 nucleotide sequence: TGTGCCAGCTCATCAGCGCAAGGGGTCTCCTACGAGCAGTACTTC. Encoded protein: CASSSAQGVSYEQYF.

The CDR3 DNA is TGTGCCAGCAGTGAAGAGGGGCAGGGGAGTCAGCCCCAGCATTTT. Protein: CASSEEGQGSQPQHF. The chain carries TRBV6-1 and TRBJ1-5, with D possibly matching TRBD1 (6 bases). The length of the CDR3 is 15 residues. Germline V gene sequence: CDR1 MNHNS, CDR2 SASEGT. Trimming removed 1 base at V and 6 bases at J, with 13 bases between.

The V and J genes are TRBV5-4 and TRBJ2-1; D unclear. This CDR3 contains 10 residues. Germline assignment: CDR1 SGHNT and CDR2 YYREEE (reference sequence). The V end was cut by 2 bases, the J end by 6 bases, with 0 bases between. CDR3 coding DNA: TGTGCCAGCAGCTTCAATGAGCAGTTCTTC. Its translation is CASSFNEQFF.

The gene calls are TRBV7-2 and TRBJ1-4; 8 positions agree with TRBD1. Germline lookup yields CDR1 SGHTA and CDR2 FQGNSA. Trimming at V came to 4 bases and at J to 4 bases, leaving 5 bases not matched to a gene. The CDR3 runs 15 residues. The CDR3, as DNA: TGTGCCAGCAGCTACCGGACAGGGTTTAATGAAAAACTGTTTTTT. Residues: CASSYRTGFNEKLFF. Supplemented by reference TRBV7-2 and TRBJ1-4, the full variable domain reads GAGVSQSPSNKVTEKGKDVELRCDPISGHTALYWYRQSLGQGLEFLIYFQGNSAPDKSGLPSDRFSAERTGGSVSTLTIQRTQQEDSAVYLCASSYRTGFNEKLFFGSGTQLSVL.

The chain combines TRBV9 with TRBJ2-7; D uncertain. The CDR3 has 16 residues. CDR1 is SGDLS and CDR2 is YYNGEE in the germline V gene. The V gene lost 2 bases and the J gene lost 5 bases, with 20 bases spanning the gap. Here the CDR3 reads CASSVAPAGPGDEQYF. The CDR3 DNA follows: TGTGCCAGCAGCGTGGCCCCCGCTGGTCCTGGGGACGAGCAGTACTTC.

V is TRBV11-3 and J is TRBJ1-2, with 9 bases fitting TRBD1. The CDR3 is made up of 16 amino acids. Germline V gene sequence: CDR1 SGHNT, CDR2 YENEEA. J gave up 0 bases and V 3 bases, and 5 bases lay outside the gene matches. Here the CDR3 reads CASSLGQGNTNYGYTF. In DNA, the CDR3 is TGTGCCAGCAGCTTGGGACAGGGAAACACTAACTATGGCTACACCTTC.

The rearrangement links TRBV20-1 to TRBJ2-1; D is uncertain. The CDR3 consists of 11 residues. Germline V lookup: CDR1 DFQATT, CDR2 SNEGSKA (reference sequence). Between the trimmed V and J ends, which lost 0 bases and 15 bases, there was a span of 12 bases. In DNA form, the CDR3 reads TGCAGTGCTAGAGATGGGCTAGTTCCGTTCTTC. Its translation is CSARDGLVPFF.

V usage is TRBV5-4 and J usage is TRBJ2-7; D unclear. The germline V gene encodes CDR1 SGHNT and CDR2 YYREEE (reference sequence). Trimming removed 0 bases at V and 4 bases at J, with 14 bases between. This CDR3 spans 15 amino acids. The CDR3 DNA reads as TGTGCCAGCAGCTTGGAGCCGGACGGTGCTTACGAGCAGTACTTC. The encoded protein is CASSLEPDGAYEQYF.

This clone was recorded only once. The CDR3 DNA sequence: TGCGCCACCTCAAGGATAGGGAGCACAGATACGCAGTATTTT. This sequence encodes CATSRIGSTDTQYF. The chain employs TRBV4-1 and TRBJ2-3, with no clear D. The ends were cut back, 10 bases at V and 0 bases at J, with 14 bases in the middle. Germline V gene lookup returns CDR1 MGHRA and CDR2 YSYEKL. This CDR3 is 14 amino acids long.

This clone occurred a few times. The V call is TRBV7-2, the J call TRBJ1-4; tentative D call: TRBD1 (6 bases). Germline CDR1 and CDR2: SGHTA and FQGNSA. Between the trimmed V and J ends, which lost 2 bases and 3 bases, there was a span of 13 bases. The CDR3 is 16 residues long. CDR3 coding DNA: TGTGCCAGCAGCTTATTCTCCAGGGGCTCTAATGAAAAACTGTTTTTT. It codes for CASSLFSRGSNEKLFF.

The rearrangement links TRBV19 to TRBJ1-1; D not certain. Germline values: CDR1 LNHDA, CDR2 SQIVND (reference sequence). The V end was cut by 7 bases, the J end by 1 base, with 22 bases between. The CDR3 is made up of 17 amino acids. The CDR3 here is CASNPPGRVVSNTEAFF. CDR3 nucleotides: TGTGCCAGTAATCCGCCCGGGCGGGTGGTCTCGAACACTGAAGCTTTCTTT.

This clone was found once. This rearrangement joins TRBV7-2 to TRBJ2-6, with D possibly matching TRBD2 (6 bases). CDR1 SGHTA and CDR2 FQGNSA come from the germline V gene. Deletions cut 3 bases from V and 2 bases from J, with 17 bases between. The CDR3 runs 18 residues. The CDR3 is CASSFLLEGYAGANVLTF. Written as DNA, the CDR3 is TGTGCCAGCAGCTTCCTCTTGGAGGGGTATGCTGGGGCCAACGTCCTGACTTTC. The full variable domain, completed using reference TRBV7-2 and TRBJ2-6, is GAGVSQSPSNKVTEKGKDVELRCDPISGHTALYWYRQSLGQGLEFLIYFQGNSAPDKSGLPSDRFSAERTGGSVSTLTIQRTQQEDSAVYLCASSFLLEGYAGANVLTFGAGSRLTVL.

The CDR3 spells CASSLQGAAGNTIYF. CDR3 coding DNA: TGTGCCAGCAGTCTACAGGGAGCGGCTGGAAACACCATATATTTT. The chain links TRBV6-5 to TRBJ1-3; D may be TRBD1 (6 bases). Germline-derived CDR1 and CDR2 are MNHEY and SVGAGI. V lost 5 bases to trimming and J lost 2 bases, with 13 bases between them. The CDR3 is 15 amino acids.

The CDR3 DNA reads as TGTGCCAGCAGACTAGGGGGCGATACGCAGTATTTT. This gives the protein CASRLGGDTQYF. The chain recombines TRBV28 with TRBJ2-3; 7 bases line up with TRBD1. CDR1 is MDHEN and CDR2 is SYDVKM in the germline V gene. V trimming: 6 bases; J trimming: 6 bases; junction bases outside the gene matches: 3. The CDR3 has 12 amino acids.

The V and J genes are TRBV4-1 and TRBJ2-1, with D perhaps matching TRBD2 (5 bases). The ends were cut back, 6 bases at V and 5 bases at J, with 17 bases in the middle. This CDR3 spans 15 amino acids. Germline values: CDR1 MGHRA, CDR2 YSYEKL. Here the CDR3 reads CASRALGGRDNEQFF. DNA for the CDR3: TGCGCCAGCAGGGCTCTAGGAGGTAGGGACAATGAGCAGTTCTTC.